This T cell receptor beta chain was recorded in a study of CXCR3-negative and CXCR3-positive naive CD8 T cells. The CDR3 is made up of 17 amino acids. The V gene's germline CDR1 is MGHRA and CDR2 YSYEKL. The study's findings and limits: Memory CD8+ cells had much lower diversity, and both naive subsets had comparably high diversity. Expression of CXCR3 was partially reduced after cryopreservation, and fresh PBMCs were used in most assays.

The authors made the TRB cDNA libraries by 5' RACE using UMI labels. After re-calling the 5' RACE reads, TCRdb lists one entry per CDR3 protein, DNA absent. The table lists around 81,000 distinct CDR3 sequences, with 1.6% in the top ten. To note about this clonotype: The antigen is unknown.

At hundreds of thousands of cells each, triplicate sorts were carried out for each CD8+ T cell subset. Naive CD8+ T cells showed CD45RO-CCR7+CD27+CD95-. The chain links TRBV4-1 to TRBJ2-7. Sequencing was done on a sample of naive CXCR3- CD8+ T cells from blood. The subset: CD45RO-CCR7+CD27+CD95- naive CD8+ T cells lacking CXCR3 (TNR3-). The TCR comes from a human donor in good health. Some clones in this sample may be carry-over from other donors' samples. The CDR3 spells CASSQEIYSTDSYEQYF.